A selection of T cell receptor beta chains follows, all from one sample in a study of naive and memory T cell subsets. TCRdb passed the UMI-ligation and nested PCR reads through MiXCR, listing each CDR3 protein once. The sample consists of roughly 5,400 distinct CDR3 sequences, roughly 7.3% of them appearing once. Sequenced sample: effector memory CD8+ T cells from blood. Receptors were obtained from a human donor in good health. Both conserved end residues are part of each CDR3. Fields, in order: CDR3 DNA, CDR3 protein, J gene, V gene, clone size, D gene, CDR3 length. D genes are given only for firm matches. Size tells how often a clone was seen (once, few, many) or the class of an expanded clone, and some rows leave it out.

CDR3nt: TGTGCCAGCAGCTTCTCTAGCGGGAGCTACGAGCAGTACTTC
CDR3aa: CASSFSSGSYEQYF
j_gene: TRBJ2-7
v_gene: TRBV7-6
abundance: many
d_gene: TRBD2
len: 14

CDR3nt: TGTGCCAGCAGTTACGATGAAACAAGGAGCTACACCTTC
CDR3aa: CASSYDETRSYTF
j_gene: TRBJ1-2
v_gene: TRBV6-2/TRBV6-3
abundance: many
d_gene: .
len: 13

CDR3nt: TGTGCCATCAGTGAGTCGACTGCGGGGGTGACAGATACGCAGTATTTT
CDR3aa: CAISESTAGVTDTQYF
j_gene: TRBJ2-3
v_gene: TRBV10-3
abundance: many
d_gene: TRBD2
len: 16

CDR3nt: TGTGCCAGCAGCCCAAGTAGTACCTACAATGAGCAGTTCTTC
CDR3aa: CASSPSSTYNEQFF
j_gene: TRBJ2-1
v_gene: TRBV9
abundance: many
d_gene: .
len: 14

CDR3nt: TGCGCCAGCAGCCAAGACAGGGGCATGAACACTGAAGCTTTCTTT
CDR3aa: CASSQDRGMNTEAFF
j_gene: TRBJ1-1
v_gene: TRBV4-3
abundance: many
d_gene: .
len: 15

CDR3nt: TGTGCCAGCGGAATTCTCGGGGGGCGAAGCTCCTACAATGAGCAGTTCTTC
CDR3aa: CASGILGGRSSYNEQFF
j_gene: TRBJ2-1
v_gene: TRBV28
abundance: .
d_gene: .
len: 17

CDR3nt: TGTGCCACCAGCGGGGCCAATCAGCCCCAGCATTTT
CDR3aa: CATSGANQPQHF
j_gene: TRBJ1-5
v_gene: TRBV15
abundance: medium-sized
d_gene: .
len: 12

CDR3nt: TGCGCCAGCAGCCAAGCGAGCTGGGAGGCGGGGGCCAACGTCCTGACTTTC
CDR3aa: CASSQASWEAGANVLTF
j_gene: TRBJ2-6
v_gene: TRBV4-3
abundance: many
d_gene: .
len: 17

CDR3nt: TGTGCCAGCAGCTCAGGGGGCTTTTCATCCGGAGAGACCCAGTACTTC
CDR3aa: CASSSGGFSSGETQYF
j_gene: TRBJ2-5
v_gene: TRBV7-3
abundance: few
d_gene: TRBD1
len: 16

CDR3nt: TGTGCCAGCAGTTACTCGAAGGGTAGCGGGACAGATACGCAGTATTTT
CDR3aa: CASSYSKGSGTDTQYF
j_gene: TRBJ2-3
v_gene: TRBV6-2/TRBV6-3
abundance: many
d_gene: TRBD2
len: 16

CDR3nt: TGCAGTGCTAGAGATTCCGGGACAGGGGAGCTGGAGACCCAGTACTTC
CDR3aa: CSARDSGTGELETQYF
j_gene: TRBJ2-5
v_gene: TRBV20-1
abundance: many
d_gene: TRBD1
len: 16

CDR3nt: TGTGCCAGCAGCTCCTTCTCACTAGCGGGAGGGATAGATACGCAGTATTTT
CDR3aa: CASSSFSLAGGIDTQYF
j_gene: TRBJ2-3
v_gene: TRBV5-4
abundance: .
d_gene: TRBD2
len: 17

CDR3nt: TGTGCCAGCAGCGTGGGGACTTTGGGCTCCTACGAGCAGTACTTC
CDR3aa: CASSVGTLGSYEQYF
j_gene: TRBJ2-7
v_gene: TRBV7-7
abundance: many
d_gene: .
len: 15

CDR3nt: TGTGCCAGCAGCTTAGGAGTCGCTAGCGGGGGCGTAGAGACCCAGTACTTC
CDR3aa: CASSLGVASGGVETQYF
j_gene: TRBJ2-5
v_gene: TRBV11-3
abundance: many
d_gene: TRBD2
len: 17

CDR3nt: TGCAGTGCTAGAGATCCGGGGACGGAGTACAATGAGCAGTTCTTC
CDR3aa: CSARDPGTEYNEQFF
j_gene: TRBJ2-1
v_gene: TRBV20-1
abundance: medium-sized
d_gene: .
len: 15

CDR3nt: TGTGCCAGCAGCTTAATCCTAGCGGGGGGGGATACGCAGTATTTT
CDR3aa: CASSLILAGGDTQYF
j_gene: TRBJ2-3
v_gene: TRBV7-2
abundance: medium-sized
d_gene: TRBD2
len: 15

CDR3nt: TGTGCCAGCAGTAAGACTAGCGGGAGCCCGTCGGATACGCAGTATTTT
CDR3aa: CASSKTSGSPSDTQYF
j_gene: TRBJ2-3
v_gene: TRBV6-1
abundance: few
d_gene: TRBD2
len: 16

CDR3nt: TGTGCCAGCAGCTTAGTACGCCAGGGAGGCACTGAAGCTTTCTTT
CDR3aa: CASSLVRQGGTEAFF
j_gene: TRBJ1-1
v_gene: TRBV5-5
abundance: many
d_gene: .
len: 15

CDR3nt: TGCAGTGCTCGACAGACAGGGGACAACTACGAGCAGTACTTC
CDR3aa: CSARQTGDNYEQYF
j_gene: TRBJ2-7
v_gene: TRBV20-1
abundance: .
d_gene: TRBD1
len: 14

CDR3nt: TGTGCCAGCAGCGTAGGAGGACAGACTGACCAGCCCCAGCATTTT
CDR3aa: CASSVGGQTDQPQHF
j_gene: TRBJ1-5
v_gene: TRBV9
abundance: many
d_gene: .
len: 15

CDR3nt: TGTGCCAGCAGTCCTACAGTTACCGGGACAGTAACTTTTCTTTCCCTGCGACCCCAGCATTTT
CDR3aa: CASSPTVTGTVTFLSLRPQHF
j_gene: TRBJ1-5
v_gene: TRBV6-2/TRBV6-3
abundance: few
d_gene: TRBD1
len: 21

CDR3nt: TGCGCCAGCAGCCAAGTGGTGGGACAGCCGAACACCGGGGAGCTGTTTTTT
CDR3aa: CASSQVVGQPNTGELFF
j_gene: TRBJ2-2
v_gene: TRBV4-3
abundance: few
d_gene: TRBD1
len: 17

CDR3nt: TGCAGTGCTAGAGTGATTCGGGACCCCCAAGAAGCTTTCTTT
CDR3aa: CSARVIRDPQEAFF
j_gene: TRBJ1-1
v_gene: TRBV20-1
abundance: many
d_gene: .
len: 14

CDR3nt: TGTGCCAGCGGGGGGGGGGGTTCACCCCTCCACTTT
CDR3aa: CASGGGGSPLHF
j_gene: TRBJ1-6
v_gene: TRBV12-3/TRBV12-4
abundance: .
d_gene: .
len: 12

CDR3nt: TGTGCCAGTACGGGGACGTTGGACTACAATGAGCAGTTCTTC
CDR3aa: CASTGTLDYNEQFF
j_gene: TRBJ2-1
v_gene: TRBV19
abundance: many
d_gene: .
len: 14

CDR3nt: TGTGCCAGCAGCTCGGACGGCAACTATGGCTACACCTTC
CDR3aa: CASSSDGNYGYTF
j_gene: TRBJ1-2
v_gene: TRBV7-3
abundance: many
d_gene: .
len: 13

CDR3nt: TGTGCCAGCAGCTCGGAGGGCCAGAACTACGAGCAGTACTTC
CDR3aa: CASSSEGQNYEQYF
j_gene: TRBJ2-7
v_gene: TRBV5-6
abundance: few
d_gene: .
len: 14

CDR3nt: TGTGCCAGTAGTATGATGGGAAACGGGGAGCTGTTTTTT
CDR3aa: CASSMMGNGELFF
j_gene: TRBJ2-2
v_gene: TRBV19
abundance: medium-sized
d_gene: .
len: 13

CDR3nt: TGTGCCAGCAGCCAAGGTTCGGAACCCTCTGGAAACACCATATATTTT
CDR3aa: CASSQGSEPSGNTIYF
j_gene: TRBJ1-3
v_gene: TRBV3-1
abundance: many
d_gene: .
len: 16

CDR3nt: TGTGCCAGCAGCGGACCCTGGGGGGTCTCTAGCTATGGCTACACCTTC
CDR3aa: CASSGPWGVSSYGYTF
j_gene: TRBJ1-2
v_gene: TRBV25-1
abundance: few
d_gene: .
len: 16

CDR3nt: TGTGCCAGCAGTTTAAGGGTGGGTGGGGGAGGTGAGCAGTTCTTC
CDR3aa: CASSLRVGGGGEQFF
j_gene: TRBJ2-1
v_gene: TRBV12-3/TRBV12-4
abundance: .
d_gene: .
len: 15

CDR3nt: TGTGCCAGCAGTTGGGACACGAACACCGGGGAGCTGTTTTTT
CDR3aa: CASSWDTNTGELFF
j_gene: TRBJ2-2
v_gene: TRBV6-2/TRBV6-3
abundance: many
d_gene: .
len: 14

CDR3nt: TGCAGTGCTAGAGCCGACAGGGACAACGAGCAGTACTTC
CDR3aa: CSARADRDNEQYF
j_gene: TRBJ2-7
v_gene: TRBV20-1
abundance: many
d_gene: TRBD1
len: 13

CDR3nt: TGTGCCAGCAGTCCCAGGGACGGTCGGGGGCCATACAATGAGCAGTTCTTC
CDR3aa: CASSPRDGRGPYNEQFF
j_gene: TRBJ2-1
v_gene: TRBV6-4
abundance: medium-sized
d_gene: .
len: 17

CDR3nt: TGTGCCAGCAGCTTAGGGGGGTTGTATGAGCAGTTCTTC
CDR3aa: CASSLGGLYEQFF
j_gene: TRBJ2-1
v_gene: TRBV7-9
abundance: few
d_gene: .
len: 13

CDR3nt: TGTGCCAGCAGCCCACCTGGGACAGGGCAAGAGACCCAGTACTTC
CDR3aa: CASSPPGTGQETQYF
j_gene: TRBJ2-5
v_gene: TRBV7-8
abundance: many
d_gene: TRBD1
len: 15

CDR3nt: TGTGCCAGCAGCCCGGGACAGGGCAATGAGCAGTTCTTC
CDR3aa: CASSPGQGNEQFF
j_gene: TRBJ2-1
v_gene: TRBV6-2/TRBV6-3
abundance: many
d_gene: TRBD1
len: 13

CDR3nt: TGTGCCAGTAGTTCCGGCTTCTGGAAACTGTTTTTT
CDR3aa: CASSSGFWKLFF
j_gene: TRBJ1-4
v_gene: TRBV19
abundance: .
d_gene: .
len: 12

CDR3nt: TGTGCCAGCAGCGGACAGGGAGGAACAGATACGCAGTATTTT
CDR3aa: CASSGQGGTDTQYF
j_gene: TRBJ2-3
v_gene: TRBV6-4
abundance: few
d_gene: TRBD1
len: 14

CDR3nt: TGCAGTGCTAGAGGGGGAATTGGCAATCAGCCCCAGCATTTT
CDR3aa: CSARGGIGNQPQHF
j_gene: TRBJ1-5
v_gene: TRBV20-1
abundance: few
d_gene: .
len: 14

CDR3nt: TGTGCCAGCGGTTCCGGGGGCACTGAAGCTTTCTTT
CDR3aa: CASGSGGTEAFF
j_gene: TRBJ1-1
v_gene: TRBV6-2/TRBV6-3
abundance: few
d_gene: .
len: 12

CDR3nt: TGTGCCAGCAGTTTATCGGGACTAGCGGGAGATACGCAGTATTTT
CDR3aa: CASSLSGLAGDTQYF
j_gene: TRBJ2-3
v_gene: TRBV28
abundance: .
d_gene: TRBD2
len: 15

CDR3nt: TGTGCCAGCAGTTTTATGGGGGAGGTTCAGGGTCAGCCCCAGCATTTT
CDR3aa: CASSFMGEVQGQPQHF
j_gene: TRBJ1-5
v_gene: TRBV28
abundance: few
d_gene: .
len: 16

CDR3nt: TGTGCCAGCAGCTCGAGCTCAGGGCCCAATCAGCCCCAGCATTTT
CDR3aa: CASSSSSGPNQPQHF
j_gene: TRBJ1-5
v_gene: TRBV7-9
abundance: .
d_gene: .
len: 15

CDR3nt: TGCGCCAGCAGCCAAGATGAGGACATAGACAATGAGCAGTTCTTC
CDR3aa: CASSQDEDIDNEQFF
j_gene: TRBJ2-1
v_gene: TRBV4-3
abundance: once
d_gene: .
len: 15

CDR3nt: TGTGCCAGCAGCCACGGAGACTCTGGGGCCAACGTCCTGACTTTC
CDR3aa: CASSHGDSGANVLTF
j_gene: TRBJ2-6
v_gene: TRBV6-2/TRBV6-3
abundance: few
d_gene: .
len: 15

CDR3nt: TGTGCCACCAGTGATTCCAGTGACACCGGGGAGCTGTTTTTT
CDR3aa: CATSDSSDTGELFF
j_gene: TRBJ2-2
v_gene: TRBV24-1
abundance: many
d_gene: .
len: 14

CDR3nt: TGTGCCAGCAGCTCAACTAGCGGGAGTGAGACCCAGTACTTC
CDR3aa: CASSSTSGSETQYF
j_gene: TRBJ2-5
v_gene: TRBV7-9
abundance: few
d_gene: TRBD2
len: 14

CDR3nt: TGCAGTGCTAGAGTTCGTTACCAGGGTGAGCAGTTCTTC
CDR3aa: CSARVRYQGEQFF
j_gene: TRBJ2-1
v_gene: TRBV20-1
abundance: many
d_gene: .
len: 13

CDR3nt: TGTGCCAGCAGCTTCGGGACAGGACTTACCTACGAGCAGTACTTC
CDR3aa: CASSFGTGLTYEQYF
j_gene: TRBJ2-7
v_gene: TRBV7-6
abundance: many
d_gene: TRBD1
len: 15

CDR3nt: TGTGCCAGCAGCACACTAGCGGAAAACACAGATACGCAGTATTTT
CDR3aa: CASSTLAENTDTQYF
j_gene: TRBJ2-3
v_gene: TRBV11-1
abundance: many
d_gene: TRBD2
len: 15

CDR3nt: TGTGCCAGCAGCTTAGGGGACAGGGGAGGTGAAAAACTGTTTTTT
CDR3aa: CASSLGDRGGEKLFF
j_gene: TRBJ1-4
v_gene: TRBV5-6
abundance: few
d_gene: TRBD1
len: 15

CDR3nt: TGCGCCAGCAGCCAAGAACTACAGTCAGTCTATGGCTACACCTTC
CDR3aa: CASSQELQSVYGYTF
j_gene: TRBJ1-2
v_gene: TRBV4-1
abundance: few
d_gene: .
len: 15

CDR3nt: TGTGCCAGCAGCTTGAGGACTAGCGGGAGCGATGAGCAGTTCTTC
CDR3aa: CASSLRTSGSDEQFF
j_gene: TRBJ2-1
v_gene: TRBV5-4
abundance: few
d_gene: TRBD2
len: 15

CDR3nt: TGTGCCAGCAGCCTAGGGGTGTCAGGGGACTTCCGTTACAATGAGCAGTTCTTC
CDR3aa: CASSLGVSGDFRYNEQFF
j_gene: TRBJ2-1
v_gene: TRBV7-3
abundance: .
d_gene: .
len: 18